The 24 T cell receptor beta chains presented below share a single source sample, sequenced in a study of ipilimumab plus nivolumab after autologous stem cell transplantation. Measured with immunoSEQ multiplex PCR; TCRdb has only the in-frame clones, and not every one. The table lists about 15,000 clones, around 74% of them singletons. The sample here was PBMCs, taken in a trial of ipilimumab plus nivolumab as post-transplant consolidation. The receptors originated from a male donor with primary mediastinal lymphoma.

The chain employs TRBV15 and TRBJ1-6, with a tentative D call TRBD1 (5 bases). Germline values: CDR1 LNHNV, CDR2 YYDKDF (reference sequence). The V and J ends lost 0 bases and 9 bases respectively, with 9 bases between them. The CDR3 length is 14 residues. The CDR3 protein is CATSRDRQGSPLHF. CDR3 DNA: TGTGCCACCAGCAGAGATCGTCAGGGTTCACCCCTCCACTTT.

This rearrangement joins TRBV2 to TRBJ2-3; 9 bases align to TRBD1. The CDR3 has 13 amino acids. The V and J ends lost 9 bases and 1 base, in that order; junction bases with no gene match: 2. The V gene's germline CDR1 is SNHLY and CDR2 FYNNEI. The CDR3 DNA follows: TGTGCCAGTAGGACAGGGGGCACAGATACGCAGTATTTT. Amino acids: CASRTGGTDTQYF.

The chain employs TRBV5-4 and TRBJ2-3; 12 bases are a match to TRBD2. Germline V gene sequence: CDR1 SGHNT, CDR2 YYREEE (reference sequence). V lost 0 bases, J lost 5 bases, and 1 base stayed unmatched. The length of the CDR3 is 15 residues. The CDR3: CASSLGLAGVDTQYF. In DNA, the CDR3 is TGTGCCAGCAGCTTGGGACTAGCGGGGGTAGATACGCAGTATTTT.

The V gene is TRBV6-1, the J gene TRBJ1-1; no firm D call. There are 13 residues in the CDR3. V was clipped by 3 bases and J by 11 bases, with 16 bases between them. CDR1 is MNHNS and CDR2 is SASEGT in the germline V gene. The CDR3 sequence is CASSDTGQSYAFF. CDR3 sequence (DNA): TGTGCCAGCAGTGATACCGGGCAGTCTTACGCTTTCTTT.

The table lists this clone with a few counts. V is TRBV6-6 and J is TRBJ2-5; TRBD2 agrees at 7 bases. With 7 bases clipped from V and 4 bases from J, the junction kept 6 bases outside the gene matches. The CDR3 extends over 13 amino acids. Germline loops: CDR1 MNHNY, CDR2 SVGAGI (reference sequence). The CDR3 DNA reads as TGTGCCAGCACCCCACCGGGGGGAGAGACCCAGTACTTC. It translates to CASTPPGGETQYF.

The rearrangement links TRBV6-4 to TRBJ2-5; unclear D gene. This CDR3 has 10 residues. V lost 9 bases to trimming and J lost 0 bases, with 2 bases between them. In germline, CDR1 is MRHNA, CDR2 SNTAGT. The CDR3 region is CARYQETQYF. CDR3 in DNA: TGTGCCAGGTACCAAGAGACCCAGTACTTC.

This clone was observed a few times. The chain recombines TRBV5-1 with TRBJ2-3; D call uncertain. Germline V gives CDR1 SGHRS, CDR2 YFSETQ. The CDR3 runs to 16 residues. Trimming left V 4 bases short and J 2 bases short, with 17 bases between. CDR3 bases: TGCGCCAGCAGCCCCGGGCTCGCGCCGGCCACAGATACGCAGTATTTT. It codes for CASSPGLAPATDTQYF.

The chain recombines TRBV9 with TRBJ2-7; 7 nucleotides match TRBD1. Per germline, CDR1 SGDLS and CDR2 YYNGEE. V shed 3 bases, J shed 7 bases, and the junction held 13 bases outside the gene matches. The CDR3 sequence is 15 residues long. The CDR3 loop reads CASSETGISYDEQYF. CDR3 bases: TGTGCCAGCAGCGAGACAGGGATAAGCTACGATGAGCAGTACTTC.

The rearrangement uses TRBV5-1 and TRBJ2-1, with 10 bases aligning to TRBD2. The CDR3 length is 15 residues. V lost 4 bases and J lost 6; bases outside the gene matches: 7. In germline, CDR1 is SGHRS, CDR2 YFSETQ. The CDR3 nucleotides are TGCGCCAGCAGCCTGCTAGCGGGAGAGTTCAATGAGCAGTTCTTC. Encoded protein: CASSLLAGEFNEQFF.

V and J are TRBV30 and TRBJ2-3; possibly TRBD2 for D (6 bases). CDR3 length: 13 amino acids. V lost 3 bases to trimming and J lost 2 bases, with 9 bases between them. From germline, CDR1 is GTSNPN and CDR2 SVGIG (reference sequence). CDR3 loop: CAWSEGLTDTQYF. The CDR3 region has the DNA TGTGCCTGGAGCGAGGGACTCACAGATACGCAGTATTTT.

The chain recombines TRBV14 with TRBJ1-2, with a possible D match to TRBD1 (6 bases). Germline-derived CDR1 and CDR2 are SGHDN and FVKESK. Deletions cut 1 base from V and 3 bases from J, with 9 bases between. The CDR3 is made up of 14 amino acids. Here the CDR3 DNA reads TGTGCCAGCAGCCAAGTAGGGGGGGACTATGGCTACACCTTC. Protein product: CASSQVGGDYGYTF.

The chain's CDR3 is CASSFDRGSYNEQFF. The CDR3 DNA follows: TGTGCCAGCAGCTTTGACAGGGGCTCCTACAATGAGCAGTTCTTC. The V call is TRBV7-9, the J call TRBJ2-1; TRBD1 aligns across 8 bases. This CDR3 comprises 15 residues. V lost 3 bases to trimming and J lost 0 bases; unmatched junction nucleotides: 1. Per the germline V gene, CDR1 is SEHNR and CDR2 is FQNEAQ (reference sequence).

Remarks on this clone: Other DNA sequences within the sample encode an identical CDR3. The genes are TRBV29-1 and TRBJ2-3; maybe TRBD2 (7 bases). Looked up from germline, CDR1 is SQVTM and CDR2 is ANQGSEA. V was shortened by 4 bases and J by 5 bases, with 16 bases between the two germline ends. This CDR3 contains 14 residues. The DNA for the CDR3 is TGCAGCGTTGGAGGGGGGGGCGGGATAGATACGCAGTATTTT. Protein sequence: CSVGGGGGIDTQYF.

The chain uses TRBV6-6 and TRBJ1-1, with a tentative D call TRBD1 (5 bases). Trimming left V 7 bases short and J 1 base short, with 16 bases between. The CDR3 length is 15 residues. Germline values: CDR1 MNHNY, CDR2 SVGAGI (reference sequence). CDR3 sequence: CASIPPGGANTEAFF. The CDR3 DNA is TGTGCCAGCATACCGCCGGGAGGGGCGAACACTGAAGCTTTCTTT.

The V gene is TRBV28, the J gene TRBJ2-7; D may correspond to TRBD1 or TRBD2 (5 bases each). The V gene's germline CDR1 is MDHEN and CDR2 SYDVKM. The CDR3 contains 15 residues. V was shortened by 6 bases and J by 7 bases, with 22 bases between the two germline ends. CDR3 sequence (DNA): TGTGCCAGCAGCACACCGGGGCGGAAAGGAGGAGAGCAGTACTTC. It is translated as CASSTPGRKGGEQYF.

The chain couples TRBV18 to TRBJ2-2, with D possibly TRBD2 on 6 matching bases. The CDR3 sequence is 14 residues long. The germline V gene has CDR1 KGHSH and CDR2 LQKENI. The germline V and J ends were trimmed by 6 bases and 3 bases, with 11 bases remaining between them. CDR3 coding DNA: TGTGCCAGCTCCGGGACTTTCGACACCGGGGAGCTGTTTTTT. It yields the protein CASSGTFDTGELFF.

This chain links TRBV14 with TRBJ1-2; D is ambiguous. The germline gives CDR1 SGHDN, CDR2 FVKESK. CDR3 length equals 15 residues. V was shortened by 0 bases and J by 4 bases, with 12 bases between the two germline ends. The CDR3 coding sequence is TGTGCCAGCAGCCAAGATCGGAGAGGGATCTATGGCTACACCTTC. Protein sequence: CASSQDRRGIYGYTF.

V usage is TRBV9 and J usage is TRBJ2-6; D possibly corresponds to TRBD1 (5 bases). Germline assignment: CDR1 SGDLS and CDR2 YYNGEE. The CDR3 totals 17 residues. The germline V and J ends were trimmed by 4 bases and 0 bases, with 14 bases remaining between them. The CDR3 region has the DNA TGTGCCAGCAGCCCCCAGACAGCCCGCTCTGGGGCCAACGTCCTGACTTTC. Translating it yields CASSPQTARSGANVLTF.

Note on this clone: Other DNA sequences of this sample code for an identical CDR3. The chain has TRBV7-9 and TRBJ1-4; 7 bases are shared with TRBD1. CDR1 is SEHNR and CDR2 is FQNEAQ in the germline V gene (reference sequence). The CDR3 totals 14 residues. Trimming took 1 base from V and 6 from J; bases not matched to a gene: 2. In nucleotides, the CDR3 is TGTGCCAGCAGCTTAGGACAGGGAGATGAAAAACTGTTTTTT. This encodes CASSLGQGDEKLFF.

The rearrangement links TRBV5-4 to TRBJ2-3; D is undetermined. The CDR3 runs 16 residues. CDR1 and CDR2 (germline): SGHNT, YYREEE (reference sequence). The ends were cut back, 0 bases at V and 2 bases at J, with 13 bases in the middle. DNA of the CDR3: TGTGCCAGCAGCTTGGAGCCAGGCAAAACCACAGATACGCAGTATTTT. Residues: CASSLEPGKTTDTQYF.

This clone has only a few counts. V gene TRBV5-6 combines with J gene TRBJ1-1; no clear D. This CDR3 spans 13 amino acids. The germline V gene has CDR1 SGHDT and CDR2 YYEEEE. Trimming shortened V by 2 bases and J by 5 bases, and 10 bases separated the two germline ends. The CDR3 is CASSFLSSTEAFF. The CDR3 DNA reads as TGTGCCAGCAGCTTCCTAAGCAGTACTGAAGCTTTCTTT.

J is TRBJ2-1 and V is TRBV27, with D hard to call. There are 15 residues in the CDR3. V was cut by 3 bases and J by 10 bases, with 19 bases left in between. The germline V gene encodes CDR1 MNHEY and CDR2 SMNVEV (reference sequence). DNA for the CDR3: TGTGCCAGCAGTTTTCGCCGAAACGGTTGGCTCGAGCAGTTCTTC. Encoded protein: CASSFRRNGWLEQFF.

By its share, this clone is medium-sized. V is TRBV25-1 and J is TRBJ1-4; D is ambiguous. Deletions cut 4 bases from V and 0 bases from J, with 12 bases between. The V gene's germline CDR1 is MGHDK and CDR2 SYGVNS. The CDR3 is made up of 16 amino acids. Written as DNA, the CDR3 is TGTGCCAGCAGTGGGTTGGGTGACCCAACTAATGAAAAACTGTTTTTT. Its translation: CASSGLGDPTNEKLFF.

The chain couples TRBV5-6 to TRBJ1-4; D remains ambiguous. CDR1 and CDR2 (germline): SGHDT, YYEEEE. V was shortened by 0 bases and J by 0 bases, with 9 bases between the two germline ends. This CDR3 is 16 amino acids long. The CDR3 DNA is TGTGCCAGCAGCTTGGGCCCAGTTGCAACTAATGAAAAACTGTTTTTT. This gives the protein CASSLGPVATNEKLFF. Looking up the rest from reference TRBV5-6 and TRBJ1-4 gives the full variable domain: DAGVTQSPTHLIKTRGQQVTLRCSPKSGHDTVSWYQQALGQGPQFIFQYYEEEERQRGNFPDRFSGHQFPNYSSELNVNALLLGDSALYLCASSLGPVATNEKLFFGSGTQLSVL.